This T cell receptor beta chain came from a study of blood T cell repertoires in COVID-19. As for the study in general: Spain, Italy and the United States supplied samples that represented acute and convalescent COVID-19. Sample material is recorded as cDNA or gDNA derived from T cells, B-cell-depleted T cells, or PBMCs.

From germline, CDR1 is SGHVS and CDR2 FQNEAQ. With 5 bases clipped from V and 5 bases from J, the junction kept 9 bases outside the gene matches. CDR3 length: 16 amino acids. In the study's own analysis: Researchers report that nucleated cell counts were estimated from reference gene primer amplification. Generated by immunoSEQ multiplex PCR, the TCRdb table keeps only in-frame clones and is missing some. The V and J calls and the clone size are those of that table, but D and trimming were determined from the DNA. The sample yields some 25,000 clones, about 90% seen once. This chain joins TRBV7-8 and TRBJ2-2, with TRBD1 identical over 9 bases. The sequence came from a human donor in a cohort sampled during active COVID-19. Input material: peripheral blood. DNA for the CDR3: TGTGCCAGCAGCACACAGGGGGCTAAAAATACCGGGGAGCTGTTTTTT. Its translation is CASSTQGAKNTGELFF.